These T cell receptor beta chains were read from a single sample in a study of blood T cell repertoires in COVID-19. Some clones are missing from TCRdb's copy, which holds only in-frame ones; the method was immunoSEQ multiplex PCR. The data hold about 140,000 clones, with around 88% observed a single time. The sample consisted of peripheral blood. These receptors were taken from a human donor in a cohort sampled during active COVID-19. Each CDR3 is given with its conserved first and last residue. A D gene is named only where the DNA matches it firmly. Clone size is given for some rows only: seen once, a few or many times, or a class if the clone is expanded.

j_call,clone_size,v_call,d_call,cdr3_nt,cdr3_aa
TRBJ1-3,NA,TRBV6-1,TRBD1,TGTGCCAGCAGTGTAGCCCTCGGCAGGGGGCCTGGAAACACCATATATTTT,CASSVALGRGPGNTIYF
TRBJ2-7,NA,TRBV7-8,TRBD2,TGTGCCAGCAGCCACCGGGGGGGGTCGTCCTACGAGCAGTACTTC,CASSHRGGSSYEQYF
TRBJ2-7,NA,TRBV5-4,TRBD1,TGTGCCAGCAGCTTGGTGGACAGGGACTCCTACGAGCAGTACTTC,CASSLVDRDSYEQYF
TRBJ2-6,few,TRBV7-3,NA,TGTGCCAGCAGCTTAACGGGTTCAAAAGGGGTTGGGGCCAACGTCCTGACTTTC,CASSLTGSKGVGANVLTF
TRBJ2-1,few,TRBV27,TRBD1,TGTGCCAGCAGTTTATACTGGACAGGGGTTAAATACAATGAGCAGTTCTTC,CASSLYWTGVKYNEQFF
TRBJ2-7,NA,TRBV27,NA,TGTGCCAGCAGTTTAGGGGCAGGGCTCAGCTCCTACGAGCAGTACTTC,CASSLGAGLSSYEQYF
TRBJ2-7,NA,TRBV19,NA,TGTGCCAGTAGACAGGTCAAAGAGGCCTACGAGCAGTACTTC,CASRQVKEAYEQYF
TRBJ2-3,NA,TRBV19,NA,TGTGCCAGTCGCGATCCAGGGGTACCAGATACGCAGTATTTT,CASRDPGVPDTQYF
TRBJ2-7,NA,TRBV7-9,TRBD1,TGTGCCAGCAGCTTGGCAGGGGGCGCTGGCGAGCAGTACTTC,CASSLAGGAGEQYF
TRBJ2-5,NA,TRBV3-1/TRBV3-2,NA,TGTGCCAGCAGCCCGTTGGGGGGGCCCCAAGAGACCCAGTACTTC,CASSPLGGPQETQYF
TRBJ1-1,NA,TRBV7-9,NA,TGTGCCAGCAGACCAGAGGCGAGACAGGCTCAAAACACTGAAGCTTTCTTT,CASRPEARQAQNTEAFF
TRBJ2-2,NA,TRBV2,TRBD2,TGTGCCAGATGGGGACTAGCGGGGACCGGGGAGCTGTTTTTT,CARWGLAGTGELFF
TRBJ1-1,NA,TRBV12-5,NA,TGTGCTAGTGGTACTAAAGCGACCCGGGACACTGAAGCTTTCTTT,CASGTKATRDTEAFF
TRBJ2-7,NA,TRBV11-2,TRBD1,TGTGCCAGCAGGGACCCCGGGACAGGGTCCTACGAGCAGTACTTC,CASRDPGTGSYEQYF
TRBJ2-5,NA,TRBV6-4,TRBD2,TGTGCCAGCAGTGAACCCACTAGCGGGGGTCCAGAGACCCAGTACTTC,CASSEPTSGGPETQYF
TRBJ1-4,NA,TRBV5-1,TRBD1,TGCGCCAGCAGCTTGGGACTACAGGGGACTAATGAAAAACTGTTTTTT,CASSLGLQGTNEKLFF
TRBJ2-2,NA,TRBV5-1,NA,TGCGCCAGCAGCTTGTCCGGGGTAGGAGACACCGGGGAGCTGTTTTTT,CASSLSGVGDTGELFF
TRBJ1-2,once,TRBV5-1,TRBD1,TGCGCCAGCAGCCCGGACAGGGGGAAAATGTGGGGCTACACCTTC,CASSPDRGKMWGYTF
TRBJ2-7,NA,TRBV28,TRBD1,TGTGCCAGCAGTGAACGGACCGGGACAGGGTCTAATAACGAGCAGTACTTC,CASSERTGTGSNNEQYF
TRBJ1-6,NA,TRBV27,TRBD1,TGTGCCAGCAGTCCACGGACAGGGGGGAATTCACCCCTCCACTTT,CASSPRTGGNSPLHF
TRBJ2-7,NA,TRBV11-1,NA,TGTGCCAGCAGCTATATTTCTCCCTCCTCGAGGCAGTACTTC,CASSYISPSSRQYF
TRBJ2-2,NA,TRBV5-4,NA,TGTGCCAGCAGCGGGGAACAGGGTAACACCGGGGAGCTGTTTTTT,CASSGEQGNTGELFF
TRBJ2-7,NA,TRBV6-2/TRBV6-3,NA,TGTGCCAGCAGTTACTCAGGCCTAGGGGATATCGGAAACGAGCAGTACTTC,CASSYSGLGDIGNEQYF
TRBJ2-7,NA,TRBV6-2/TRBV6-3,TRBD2,TGTGCCAGCAGCCTAGCGGGGGCCTTTTACTTCCCCTCCTACGAGCAGTACTTC,CASSLAGAFYFPSYEQYF
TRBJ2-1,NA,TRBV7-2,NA,TGTGCCAGCAGCTTAAGCCAAAACAATGAGCAGTTCTTC,CASSLSQNNEQFF
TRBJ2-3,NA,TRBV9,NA,TGTGCCAGCAGCGCGGAGGCAAGGAGCACAGATACGCAGTATTTT,CASSAEARSTDTQYF
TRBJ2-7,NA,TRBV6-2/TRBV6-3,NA,TGTGCCAGCAGCCACCTAGGGGACGAGCAGTACTTC,CASSHLGDEQYF
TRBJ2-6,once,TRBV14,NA,TGTGCCAGCAGCCAGACTGGCTCTGGGGCCAACGTCCTGACTTTC,CASSQTGSGANVLTF
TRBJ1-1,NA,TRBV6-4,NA,TGTGCCAGCAGACAGGGTAGGAACACTGAAGCTTTCTTT,CASRQGRNTEAFF
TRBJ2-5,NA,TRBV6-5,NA,TGTGCCAGCAGTTACTCGGGCGAGACCCAGTACTTC,CASSYSGETQYF
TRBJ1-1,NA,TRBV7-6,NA,TGTGCCAGCAGCCGTGACATGAACACTGAAGCTTTCTTT,CASSRDMNTEAFF
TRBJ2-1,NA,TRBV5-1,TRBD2,TGCGCCAGCAGCTTGGTCCTAGCGGGGGGGAGAACATCCTACAATGAGCAGTTCTTC,CASSLVLAGGRTSYNEQFF
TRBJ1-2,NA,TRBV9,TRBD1,TGTGCCAGCAGCGTAGGATCGGGACAGGTCTATGGCTACACCTTC,CASSVGSGQVYGYTF
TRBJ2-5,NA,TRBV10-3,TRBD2,TGTGCCATCAGTTCGACTAGCTCGGAGACCCAGTACTTC,CAISSTSSETQYF
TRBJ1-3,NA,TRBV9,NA,TGTGCCAGCAGCGTAGGCCAGTACTCTGGAAACACCATATATTTT,CASSVGQYSGNTIYF
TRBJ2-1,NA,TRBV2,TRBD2,TGTGCCAGCAGTGAAGCCGGGGCGGGGGGTTCAACTATCTCCTACAATGAGCAGTTCTTC,CASSEAGAGGSTISYNEQFF
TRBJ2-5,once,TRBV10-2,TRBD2,TGCGCCAGCAGCTCCGGGACTAGCGGCCTCCAAGAGACCCAGTACTTC,CASSSGTSGLQETQYF
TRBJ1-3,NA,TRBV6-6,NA,TGTGCCAGCAGGCCTGCTCCTATCCTAAACACCATATATTTT,CASRPAPILNTIYF
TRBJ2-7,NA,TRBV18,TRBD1,TGTGCCAGCTCACACAGGGGTAGAACCTACGAGCAGTACTTC,CASSHRGRTYEQYF
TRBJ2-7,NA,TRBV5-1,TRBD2,TGCGCCAGCAGCCGTAGGACTAGCGACGATTCCTACGAGCAGTACTTC,CASSRRTSDDSYEQYF
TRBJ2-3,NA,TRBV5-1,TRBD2,TGCGCCAGCAGCCCCCGGACTAGCGGGAGGGCAGCAGATACGCAGTATTTT,CASSPRTSGRAADTQYF
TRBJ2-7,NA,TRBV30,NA,TGTGCCTGGAGTTTTCAGGGGACCGAGCAGTACTTC,CAWSFQGTEQYF
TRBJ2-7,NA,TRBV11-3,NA,TGTGCCAGCAGCTTAGGCGGCCCTGCCTCCTACGAGCAGTACTTC,CASSLGGPASYEQYF
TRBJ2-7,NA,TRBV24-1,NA,TGTGCCACCAGTGATTCTACGACCGACAGCTCGCAGTACTTC,CATSDSTTDSSQYF
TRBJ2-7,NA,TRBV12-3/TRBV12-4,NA,TGTGCCAGCAGTTTCTCGGGAGCCTACGAGCAGTACTTC,CASSFSGAYEQYF
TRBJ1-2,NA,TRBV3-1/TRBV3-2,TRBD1,TGTGCCAGCAGCCCCGGGACAGGGGCATTCTTTAACTATGGCTACACCTTC,CASSPGTGAFFNYGYTF
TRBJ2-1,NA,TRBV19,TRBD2,TGTGCCAGTAGTGACTCGGGGGGGAATCGTCTTGAGCAGTTCTTC,CASSDSGGNRLEQFF
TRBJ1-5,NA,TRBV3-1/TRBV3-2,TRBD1,TGTGCCAGCAGCCAAAGTGGGACAGGGGGAAGCCAGCCCCAGCATTTT,CASSQSGTGGSQPQHF
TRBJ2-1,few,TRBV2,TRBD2,TGTGCCAGCAGTGCCGGGACTAGCGGACCCAATGAGCAGTTCTTC,CASSAGTSGPNEQFF
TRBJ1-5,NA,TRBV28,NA,TGTGCCAGCAGTTCTGGCCCATTTGGGGCCCGGGGGACTCAGCCCCAGCATTTT,CASSSGPFGARGTQPQHF
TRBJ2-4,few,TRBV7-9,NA,TGTGCCAGCAGCGCAACCGGACAGATAGCCAAAAACATTCAGTACTTC,CASSATGQIAKNIQYF
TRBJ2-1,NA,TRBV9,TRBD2,TGTGCCAGCAACGCACCGACTAGCGGTTACAATGAGCAGTTCTTC,CASNAPTSGYNEQFF
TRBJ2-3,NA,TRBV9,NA,TGTGCCAGCAGTCGGGAGTGGGACACAGATACGCAGTATTTT,CASSREWDTDTQYF
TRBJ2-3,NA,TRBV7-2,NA,TGTGCCAGCAGCTCGGTCCCGGGGGGCCGGGATACGCAGTATTTT,CASSSVPGGRDTQYF
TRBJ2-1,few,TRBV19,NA,TGTGCCAGTAGTATAGATTTGGGGGGTATTGAGCAGTTCTTC,CASSIDLGGIEQFF
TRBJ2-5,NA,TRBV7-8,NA,TGTGCCAGCAGCTTAGACAGGTTTTCGGAGACCCAGTACTTC,CASSLDRFSETQYF
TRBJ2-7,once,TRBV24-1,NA,TGTGCCACCAGTGATCAGGGCTACGAGCAGTACTTC,CATSDQGYEQYF
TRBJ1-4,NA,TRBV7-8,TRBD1,TGTGCCAGCAGCCGAGCCCGGACAGGGGTGGAAAAACTGTTTTTT,CASSRARTGVEKLFF
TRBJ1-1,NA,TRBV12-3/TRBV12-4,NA,TGTGCCAGCAGTCCCCCGACAGGTGAAGCTTTCTTT,CASSPPTGEAFF
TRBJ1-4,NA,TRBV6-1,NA,TGTGCCAGCAGTGAAACGGCAGGAACTTTTAATGAAAAACTGTTTTTT,CASSETAGTFNEKLFF